This entry concerns a single T cell receptor beta chain. Germline V gives CDR1 MDHEN, CDR2 SYDVKM. Losses at the gene ends were 5 bases for V and 1 base for J; bases not matched to a gene: 11. The CDR3 has 18 residues. Produced via immunoSEQ multiplex PCR; TCRdb's table is partial and in-frame only. The sample consists of 150,000 to 200,000 clones, roughly 79% of them appearing once. This entry comes from a study of blood T cell repertoires in COVID-19. This chain links TRBV28 with TRBJ1-6, with 7 bases lining up with TRBD1. The TCR was taken from a woman aged 80 or over with COVID-19, enrolled during active disease. Sequencing was done on a sample of peripheral blood. CDR3 region: CASSPSTGLGSYNSPLHF. In DNA, the CDR3 is TGTGCCAGCAGTCCCTCGACAGGGTTGGGTTCCTATAATTCACCCCTCCACTTT.